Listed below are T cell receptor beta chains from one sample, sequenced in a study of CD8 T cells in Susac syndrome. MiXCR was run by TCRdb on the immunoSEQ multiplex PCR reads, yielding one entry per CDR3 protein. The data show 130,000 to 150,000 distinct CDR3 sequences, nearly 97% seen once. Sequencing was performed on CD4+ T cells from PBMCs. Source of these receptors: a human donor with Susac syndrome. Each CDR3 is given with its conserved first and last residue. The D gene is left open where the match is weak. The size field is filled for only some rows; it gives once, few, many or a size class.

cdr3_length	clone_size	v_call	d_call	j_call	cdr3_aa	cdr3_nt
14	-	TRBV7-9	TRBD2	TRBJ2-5	CASSTTSVQETQYF	TGTGCCAGCAGCACGACTAGCGTCCAAGAGACCCAGTACTTC
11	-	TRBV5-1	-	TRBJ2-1	CASTQRNEQFF	TGCGCCAGCACCCAGAGGAATGAGCAGTTCTTC
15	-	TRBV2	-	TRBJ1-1	CASSGREGLNTEAFF	TGTGCCAGCAGTGGTCGGGAAGGGTTAAACACTGAAGCTTTCTTT
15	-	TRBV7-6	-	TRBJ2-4	CASSLEPGTKNIQYF	TGTGCCAGCAGCTTAGAGCCCGGGACCAAAAACATTCAGTACTTC
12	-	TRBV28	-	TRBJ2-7	CASSSRPGEQYF	TGTGCCAGCAGTTCCCGGCCTGGCGAGCAGTACTTC
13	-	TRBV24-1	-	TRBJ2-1	CATSLGSYNEQFF	TGTGCCACCAGTCTGGGTAGCTACAATGAGCAGTTCTTC
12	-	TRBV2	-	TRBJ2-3	CASKESTDTQYF	TGTGCCAGCAAAGAAAGCACAGATACGCAGTATTTT
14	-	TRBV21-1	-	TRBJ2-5	CASSKGRALWTQYF	TGTGCCAGCAGCAAAGGACGGGCCCTTTGGACCCAGTACTTC
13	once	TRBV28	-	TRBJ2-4	CASSYPRRGGQYF	TGTGCCAGCAGTTACCCTAGGAGGGGTGGTCAGTACTTC
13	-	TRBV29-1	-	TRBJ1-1	CSVEVRVTGEAFF	TGCAGCGTTGAGGTCAGGGTAACGGGTGAAGCTTTCTTT
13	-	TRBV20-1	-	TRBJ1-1	CSAGQGEGTEAFF	TGCAGTGCGGGGCAGGGCGAGGGCACTGAAGCTTTCTTT
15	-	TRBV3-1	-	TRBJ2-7	CASSQDLPTAYEQYF	TGTGCCAGCAGCCAAGATCTTCCTACCGCCTACGAGCAGTACTTC
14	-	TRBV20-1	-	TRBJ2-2	CSARNTGSTGELFF	TGCAGTGCTAGAAATACAGGGAGCACCGGGGAGCTGTTTTTT
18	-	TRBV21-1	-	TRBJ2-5	CASSKRMRDGLPQETQYF	TGTGCCAGCAGCAAACGTATGCGGGACGGACTACCCCAAGAGACCCAGTACTTC
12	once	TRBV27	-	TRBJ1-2	CASSSVVGGYTF	TGTGCCAGCAGTTCTGTAGTCGGTGGCTACACCTTC
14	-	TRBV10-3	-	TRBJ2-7	CAIKTSPTSYEQYF	TGTGCCATCAAGACTAGTCCCACCTCCTACGAGCAGTACTTC
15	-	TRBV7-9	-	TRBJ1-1	CASSLVPGYRTEAFF	TGTGCCAGCAGCTTAGTCCCGGGGTACCGAACTGAAGCTTTCTTT
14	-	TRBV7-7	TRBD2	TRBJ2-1	CASSLDSGSNEQFF	TGTGCTAGCAGCTTAGATAGCGGGAGCAATGAGCAGTTCTTC
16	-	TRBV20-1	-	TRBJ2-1	CSARDQRRQAYNEQFF	TGCAGTGCTAGAGATCAAAGGAGACAGGCGTACAATGAGCAGTTCTTC
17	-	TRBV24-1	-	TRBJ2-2	CATSDPLGTSNTGELFF	TGTGCCACCAGTGATCCCCTCGGGACTTCTAACACCGGGGAGCTGTTTTTT
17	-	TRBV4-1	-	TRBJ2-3	CASSQASSQIPTDTQYF	TGCGCCAGCAGCCAAGCAAGCTCCCAAATCCCCACAGATACGCAGTATTTT
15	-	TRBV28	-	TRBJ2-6	CASSSSGVGANVLTF	TGTGCCAGCAGCTCCTCGGGGGTTGGGGCCAACGTCCTGACTTTC
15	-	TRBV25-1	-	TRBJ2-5	CASSLRGGGPETQYF	TGTGCCAGCAGTCTACGGGGCGGGGGCCCGGAGACCCAGTACTTC
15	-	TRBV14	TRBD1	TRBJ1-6	CASSQWTGGNSPLHF	TGTGCCAGCAGCCAATGGACAGGGGGGAATTCACCCCTCCACTTT
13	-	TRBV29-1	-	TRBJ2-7	CSVEDKGSYEQYF	TGCAGCGTTGAAGATAAAGGGTCCTACGAGCAGTACTTC
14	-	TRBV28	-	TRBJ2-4	CASSWSLDRNIQYF	TGTGCCAGCAGTTGGAGCCTCGACAGAAACATTCAGTACTTC